This T cell receptor beta chain stems from a study of shared clonotypes between healthy human individuals. Study observations and caveats: The donor pool, a small one, limited the genetic and exposure-history diversity represented.

Under the authors' procedure: From ImmunoSEQ came sequences covering only the junction and carrying no quality scores, so filtering differed. Sequenced by immunoSEQ multiplex PCR; TCRdb stores in-frame clones only, minus some. Clonal size and the V and J genes are those of that table, whereas D and trimming came from the DNA. The top ten clones hold approximately 1% of a sample with over a million clones, roughly 96% of them seen once. The germline V and J ends were trimmed by 0 bases and 7 bases, with 20 bases remaining between them. The germline V gene encodes CDR1 SGDLS and CDR2 YYNGEE. This CDR3 region has 17 residues. With respect to this clone: Its antigen is not known.

The specimen was naive CD4+ T cells sorted from blood. Subset of the sample: CD45RA+ positively selected. The clonotype comes from a young man in good health. The J gene is TRBJ2-1, the V gene TRBV9; TRBD1 or TRBD2 may be the D gene (7 bases each). The CDR3 DNA follows: TGTGCCAGCAGCGTAGCCTGGGGGAGGGGGCCGTATAATGAGCAGTTCTTC. Its translation is CASSVAWGRGPYNEQFF.